The sequence of this T cell receptor beta chain was determined in a study of T cells in Graves' hyperthyroidism and ophthalmopathy. This CDR3 contains 15 residues. Trimming shortened V by 5 bases and J by 4 bases, and 14 bases separated the two germline ends. The germline V gene has CDR1 LNHDA and CDR2 SQIVND (reference sequence). RNA transcripts provided the source from which TCR beta CDR3 regions were amplified. With the HTBI primer set, the TCR CDR3 went through a first round of RT-PCR. TCRdb passed the multiplex PCR reads through MiXCR, listing each CDR3 protein once. Of over 650,000 distinct CDR3 sequences in the sample, 16% were seen once. Thyroid ultrasound and orbital computed tomography, with clinical symptoms and serum thyroxine and TRAb, informed diagnoses.

This TCR came from a young man with Graves' hyperthyroidism. Sequenced: blood. This sequence joins TRBV19 and TRBJ2-2; D is undetermined. The CDR3 DNA reads as TGTGCCAGTAGTCCCGGATCTAGGGCCACCGGGGAGCTGTTTTTT. Encoded protein: CASSPGSRATGELFF. The full variable domain, rest sourced from reference TRBV19 and TRBJ2-2, is DGGITQSPKYLFRKEGQNVTLSCEQNLNHDAMYWYRQDPGQGLRLIYYSQIVNDFQKGDIAEGYSVSREKKESFPLTVTSAQKNPTAFYLCASSPGSRATGELFFGEGSRLTVL.